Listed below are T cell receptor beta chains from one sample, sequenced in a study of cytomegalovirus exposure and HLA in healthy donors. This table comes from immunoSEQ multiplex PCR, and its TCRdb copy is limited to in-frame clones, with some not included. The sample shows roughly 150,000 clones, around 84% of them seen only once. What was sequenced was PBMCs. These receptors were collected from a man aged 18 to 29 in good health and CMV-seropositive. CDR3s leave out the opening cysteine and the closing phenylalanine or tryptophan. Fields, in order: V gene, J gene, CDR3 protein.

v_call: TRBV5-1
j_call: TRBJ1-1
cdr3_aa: ASNKGNQNTEAF

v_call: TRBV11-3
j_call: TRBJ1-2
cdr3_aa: ASSNRSANYGYT

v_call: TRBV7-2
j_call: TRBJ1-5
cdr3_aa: ASSPGTPQPQH

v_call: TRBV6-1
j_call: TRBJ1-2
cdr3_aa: ASSEGRTVNGYT

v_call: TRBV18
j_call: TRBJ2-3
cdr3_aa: ASLGGLAGGDTQY

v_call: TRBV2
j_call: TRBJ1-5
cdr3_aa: ASSEQGVSNQPQH

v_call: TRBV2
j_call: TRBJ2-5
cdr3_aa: ASRNQDRGETQY

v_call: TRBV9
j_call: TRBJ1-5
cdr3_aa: ASSVDGGAGKNQPQH

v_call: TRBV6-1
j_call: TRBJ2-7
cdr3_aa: ASSDFRLELRSEQY

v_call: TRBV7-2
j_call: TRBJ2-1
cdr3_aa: ASRDIAYNEQF

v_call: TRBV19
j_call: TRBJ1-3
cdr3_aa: ASTTRRSSGNTIY

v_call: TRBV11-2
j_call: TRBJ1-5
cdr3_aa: ASSPGQGVWPQH

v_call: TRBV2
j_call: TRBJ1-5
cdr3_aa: ASGTGGYNQPQH

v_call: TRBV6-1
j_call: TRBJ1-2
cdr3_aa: ASSLTTGMRYGYT

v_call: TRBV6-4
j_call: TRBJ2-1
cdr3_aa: ASSESEQF

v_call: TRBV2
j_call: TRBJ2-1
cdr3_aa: ASRINSNEQF

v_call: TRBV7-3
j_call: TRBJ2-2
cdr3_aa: ASSFSGNTGELF

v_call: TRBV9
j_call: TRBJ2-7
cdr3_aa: ASSVGLAGAQDEQY

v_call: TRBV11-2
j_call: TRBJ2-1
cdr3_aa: ASSLTMDRYNEQF

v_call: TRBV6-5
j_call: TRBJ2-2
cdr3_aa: ASSRGGKNTGELF

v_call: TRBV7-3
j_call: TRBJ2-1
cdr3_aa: ASSLEGGPNEQF

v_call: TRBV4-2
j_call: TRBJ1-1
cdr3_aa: ASSQGSGGGNTEAF

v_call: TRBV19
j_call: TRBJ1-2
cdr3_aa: ASMRDYSSNYGYT

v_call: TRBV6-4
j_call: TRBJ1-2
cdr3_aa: ARRVRARGYGYT

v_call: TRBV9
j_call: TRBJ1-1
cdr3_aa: ASSLEAGVTEAF

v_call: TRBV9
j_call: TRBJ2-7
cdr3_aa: ASSPNSGVRTGGSYEQY

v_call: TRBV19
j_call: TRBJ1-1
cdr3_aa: ASSMAGQGFPEAF

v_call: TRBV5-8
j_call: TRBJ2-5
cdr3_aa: ASSLGGGETQY

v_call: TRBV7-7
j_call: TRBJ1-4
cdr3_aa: ASSRDSSGREKLF

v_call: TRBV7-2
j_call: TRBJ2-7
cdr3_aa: ASSPSMHHEQY

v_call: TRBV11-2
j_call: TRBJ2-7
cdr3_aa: ASSLRQGKSYEQY

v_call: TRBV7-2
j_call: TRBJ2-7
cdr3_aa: ASSTSRQGYEQY

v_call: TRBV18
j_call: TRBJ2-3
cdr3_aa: ASSPDRGSTDTQY

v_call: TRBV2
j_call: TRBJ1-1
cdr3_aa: ASSEADRSRAEAF

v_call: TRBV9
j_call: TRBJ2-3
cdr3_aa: ASSVEAATDTQY

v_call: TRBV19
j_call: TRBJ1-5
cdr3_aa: ASSNRVGQPQH

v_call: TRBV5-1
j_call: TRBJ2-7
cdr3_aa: ASSLSTGQAI

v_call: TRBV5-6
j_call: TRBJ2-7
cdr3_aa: ASSLGRNYEQY

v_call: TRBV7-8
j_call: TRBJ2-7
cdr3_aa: ASSLGPGMNEQY

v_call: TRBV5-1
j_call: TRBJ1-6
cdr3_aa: ASGPNSPLH

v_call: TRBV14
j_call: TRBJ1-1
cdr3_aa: ASSENRFYTEAF

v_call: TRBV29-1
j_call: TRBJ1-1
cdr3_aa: SSSPGGFAEAF

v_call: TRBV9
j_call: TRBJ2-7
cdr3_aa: ASSVGQGLTYEQY

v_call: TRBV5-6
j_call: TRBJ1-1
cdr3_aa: ASSSVDRMNTEAF

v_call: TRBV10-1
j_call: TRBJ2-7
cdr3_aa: ASSEWTGGYEQY

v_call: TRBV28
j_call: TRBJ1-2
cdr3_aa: ASSLEGDRVDGYT